Below are 13 T cell receptor beta chains sequenced from a single sample in a study of blood T cell repertoires in COVID-19. Some clones are missing from TCRdb's copy, which holds only in-frame ones; the method was immunoSEQ multiplex PCR. The sample shows fewer than 80,000 clones, around nine tenths of them seen only once. The specimen sequenced was peripheral blood. These receptors came from a man between 65 and 85 years old with acute or convalescent COVID-19.

CDR3 nucleotides: TGTGCCAGCAGCGTAGAATGGGACACCGGGGCCGGGGAGCTGTTTTTT. Residues: CASSVEWDTGAGELFF. The rearrangement links TRBV9 to TRBJ2-2; D possibly corresponds to TRBD1 (6 bases). CDR1 is SGDLS and CDR2 is YYNGEE in the germline V gene. This CDR3 is built from 16 residues. V gave up 0 bases and J gave up 6 bases, with 15 bases separating them. The full variable domain, completed using reference TRBV9 and TRBJ2-2, is DSGVTQTPKHLITATGQRVTLRCSPRSGDLSVYWYQQSLDQGLQFLIQYYNGEERAKGNILERFSAQQFPDLHSELNLSSLELGDSALYFCASSVEWDTGAGELFFGEGSRLTVL.

The V gene is TRBV5-1, the J gene TRBJ2-5; D might be TRBD2 (5 bases). The CDR3 has 17 residues. Germline V gives CDR1 SGHRS, CDR2 YFSETQ. V shed 2 bases and J shed 2 bases, with 19 bases lying between them. CDR3 sequence: CASSFFRGAPIQETQYF. CDR3 bases: TGCGCCAGCAGCTTTTTTCGGGGTGCGCCCATACAAGAGACCCAGTACTTC.

J is TRBJ2-3 and V is TRBV29-1; D is perhaps TRBD1 (6 bases). V was clipped by 5 bases and J by 0 bases, with 15 bases between them. CDR1 is SQVTM, CDR2 ANQGSEA, per germline. CDR3 length: 15 amino acids. CDR3 protein: CSVYRDSLSTDTQYF. In DNA, the CDR3 is TGCAGCGTTTACAGGGATTCCCTTAGCACAGATACGCAGTATTTT.

This chain joins TRBV6-5 and TRBJ1-6; TRBD1 aligns across 10 bases. This CDR3 is built from 16 residues. Looked up from germline, CDR1 is MNHEY and CDR2 is SVGAGI. The V gene end was trimmed by 4 bases and the J gene end by 7 bases; junction bases not matched to a gene: 7. The CDR3 bases are TGTGCCAGCAGTTCCCAAGGGGGACAGGGGAATTCACCCCTCCACTTT. Its protein is CASSSQGGQGNSPLHF.

CDR3 amino acids: CASKRFVPAVPHEQYF. DNA of the CDR3: TGTGCCAGCAAGAGATTCGTACCGGCGGTCCCCCACGAGCAGTACTTC. The V gene is TRBV27, the J gene TRBJ2-7; D unclear. CDR1 is MNHEY and CDR2 is SMNVEV in the germline V gene (reference sequence). The V gene lost 7 bases and the J gene lost 5 bases, with 24 bases spanning the gap. The CDR3 has 16 residues.

This chain joins TRBV9 and TRBJ2-5, with a possible D match to TRBD2 (5 bases). The ends were cut back, 4 bases at V and 5 bases at J, with 18 bases in the middle. Germline V lookup: CDR1 SGDLS, CDR2 YYNGEE. CDR3 size: 15 residues. The CDR3 DNA reads as TGTGCCAGCAGCCCCGTGGGAGCGAGGGTCGAGACCCAGTACTTC. Residues: CASSPVGARVETQYF.

The chain has TRBV27 and TRBJ1-2; D gene unclear. The V gene lost 3 bases and the J gene lost 3 bases, with 8 bases spanning the gap. The CDR3 spans 13 residues. In germline, CDR1 is MNHEY, CDR2 SMNVEV (reference sequence). The DNA of the CDR3 is TGTGCCAGCAGTTTCGGGAAGTACTATGGCTACACCTTC. Translated: CASSFGKYYGYTF.

The genes are TRBV6-4 and TRBJ2-2; possible D gene TRBD1, 6 bases. The ends were cut back, 4 bases at V and 2 bases at J, with 11 bases in the middle. CDR1 MRHNA and CDR2 SNTAGT come from the germline V gene. The CDR3 has 15 amino acids. The CDR3: CASSVNRANTGELFF. The CDR3 DNA reads TGTGCCAGCAGTGTGAACAGGGCTAACACCGGGGAGCTGTTTTTT.

V usage is TRBV3-1 (or the pseudogene TRBV3-2) and J usage is TRBJ2-5, with D possibly matching TRBD2 (5 bases). Germline V gene lookup returns CDR1 LGHDT and CDR2 YNNKEL (reference sequence). CDR3 length: 13 residues. V was clipped by 1 base and J by 5 bases, with 8 bases between them. The DNA for the CDR3 is TGTGCCAGCAGCCAAGGCGGGCCTGAGACCCAGTACTTC. Protein product: CASSQGGPETQYF.

The chain has TRBV7-2 and TRBJ2-7; 8 nucleotides match TRBD1. Looked up from germline, CDR1 is SGHTA and CDR2 is FQGNSA. Losses at the gene ends were 5 bases for V and 0 bases for J; bases not matched to a gene: 9. The CDR3 contains 16 residues. CDR3 coding DNA: TGTGCCAGCAGCCCTAGGACAGGGTCAAGCTCCTACGAGCAGTACTTC. Translating gives CASSPRTGSSSYEQYF. The whole variable domain, filled in from reference TRBV7-2 and TRBJ2-7, reads GAGVSQSPSNKVTEKGKDVELRCDPISGHTALYWYRQSLGQGLEFLIYFQGNSAPDKSGLPSDRFSAERTGGSVSTLTIQRTQQEDSAVYLCASSPRTGSSSYEQYFGPGTRLTVT.

The CDR3 DNA follows: TGTGCCACCAAAGAACAGGGCATGGAGACCCAGTACTTC. Its protein is CATKEQGMETQYF. This rearrangement joins TRBV10-3 to TRBJ2-5, with D possibly matching TRBD1 (6 bases). The V gene lost 10 bases and the J gene lost 5 bases, with 17 bases spanning the gap. Germline-derived CDR1 and CDR2 are ENHRY and SYGVKD. The CDR3 is 13 residues long.

The V gene is TRBV6-6, the J gene TRBJ1-2; maybe TRBD1 (5 bases). The V gene's germline CDR1 is MNHNY and CDR2 SVGAGI (reference sequence). The CDR3 is 13 residues long. The V and J ends lost 2 bases and 8 bases respectively, with 12 bases between them. The CDR3 is CASSYGQGRGYTF. The CDR3, as DNA: TGTGCCAGCAGTTACGGGCAGGGAAGAGGCTACACCTTC.

V gene TRBV18 combines with J gene TRBJ1-1, with D maybe TRBD1 (5 bases). CDR1 is KGHSH, CDR2 LQKENI, per germline. CDR3 length: 13 amino acids. Trimming left V 3 bases short and J 1 base short, with 6 bases between. The CDR3 loop reads CASSPQGNTEAFF. Here the CDR3 DNA reads TGTGCCAGCTCACCTCAGGGGAACACTGAAGCTTTCTTT. Drawing the rest from reference TRBV18 and TRBJ1-1, the complete variable domain is NAGVMQNPRHLVRRRGQEARLRCSPMKGHSHVYWYRQLPEEGLKFMVYLQKENIIDESGMPKERFSAEFPKEGPSILRIQQVVRGDSAAYFCASSPQGNTEAFFGQGTRLTVV.